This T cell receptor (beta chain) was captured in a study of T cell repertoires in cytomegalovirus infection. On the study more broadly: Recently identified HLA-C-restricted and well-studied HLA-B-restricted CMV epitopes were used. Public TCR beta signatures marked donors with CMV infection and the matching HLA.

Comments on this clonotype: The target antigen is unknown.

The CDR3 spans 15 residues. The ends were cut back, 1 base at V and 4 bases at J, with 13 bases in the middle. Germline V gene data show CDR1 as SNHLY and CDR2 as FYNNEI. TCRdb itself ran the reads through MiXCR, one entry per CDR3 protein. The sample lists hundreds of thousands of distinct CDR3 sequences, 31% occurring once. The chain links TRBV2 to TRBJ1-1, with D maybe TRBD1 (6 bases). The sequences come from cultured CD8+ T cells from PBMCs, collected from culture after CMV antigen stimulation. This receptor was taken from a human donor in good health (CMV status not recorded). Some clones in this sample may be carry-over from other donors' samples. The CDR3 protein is CASSEETGLLTEAFF. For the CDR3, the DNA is TGTGCCAGCAGTGAAGAGACAGGCCTACTCACTGAAGCTTTCTTT.